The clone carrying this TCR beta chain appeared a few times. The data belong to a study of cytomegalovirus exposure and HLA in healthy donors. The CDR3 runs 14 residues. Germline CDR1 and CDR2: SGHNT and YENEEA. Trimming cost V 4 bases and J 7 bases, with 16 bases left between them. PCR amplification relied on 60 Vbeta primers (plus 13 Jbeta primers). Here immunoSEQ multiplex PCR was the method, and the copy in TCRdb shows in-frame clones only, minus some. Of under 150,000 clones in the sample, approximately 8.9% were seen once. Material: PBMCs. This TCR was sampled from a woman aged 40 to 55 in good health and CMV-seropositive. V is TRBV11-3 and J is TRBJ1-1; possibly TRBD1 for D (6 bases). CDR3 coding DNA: TGTGCCAGCAGCTCTCGACAGGATCCAAATGAAGCTTTCTTT. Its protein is CASSSRQDPNEAFF.